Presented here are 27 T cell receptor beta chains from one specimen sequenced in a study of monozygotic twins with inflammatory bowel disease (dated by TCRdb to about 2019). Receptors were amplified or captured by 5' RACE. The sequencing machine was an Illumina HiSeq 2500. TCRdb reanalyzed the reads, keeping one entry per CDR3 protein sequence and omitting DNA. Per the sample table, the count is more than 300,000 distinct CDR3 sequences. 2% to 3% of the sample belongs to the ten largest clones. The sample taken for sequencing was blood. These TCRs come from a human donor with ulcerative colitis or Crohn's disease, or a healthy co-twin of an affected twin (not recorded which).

CDR3 in amino acids: CASSLQGHYEQYF. The genes are TRBV28 and TRBJ2-7; no DNA is available, so the TRBD1 call from TCRdb remains unchecked. CDR3 length: 13 residues. Germline V gene data show CDR1 as MDHEN and CDR2 as SYDVKM.

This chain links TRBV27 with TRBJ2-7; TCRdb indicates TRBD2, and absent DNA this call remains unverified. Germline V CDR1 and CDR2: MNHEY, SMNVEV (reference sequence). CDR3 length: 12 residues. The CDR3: CASSTQGHEQYF.

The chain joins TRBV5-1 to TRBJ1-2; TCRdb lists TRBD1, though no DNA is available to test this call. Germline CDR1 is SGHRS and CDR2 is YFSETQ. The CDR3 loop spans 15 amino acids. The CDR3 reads CASSPRMGGNYGYTF.

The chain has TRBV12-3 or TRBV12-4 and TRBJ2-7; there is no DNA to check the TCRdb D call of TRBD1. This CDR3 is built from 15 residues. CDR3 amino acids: CASSLAGGTAYEQYF.

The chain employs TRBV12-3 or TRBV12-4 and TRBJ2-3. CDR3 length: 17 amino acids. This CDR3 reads CASSFARLARLTDTQYF.

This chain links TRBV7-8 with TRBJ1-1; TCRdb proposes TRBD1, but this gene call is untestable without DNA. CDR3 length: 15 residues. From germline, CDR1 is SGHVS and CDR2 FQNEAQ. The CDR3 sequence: CASSLAQGWSTEAFF.

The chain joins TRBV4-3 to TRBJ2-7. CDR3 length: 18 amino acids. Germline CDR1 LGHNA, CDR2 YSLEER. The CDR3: CASSQNVGLGTSSYEQYF.

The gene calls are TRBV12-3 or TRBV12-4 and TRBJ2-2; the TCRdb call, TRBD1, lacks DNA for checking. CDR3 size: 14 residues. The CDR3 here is CASRDSSNTGELFF.

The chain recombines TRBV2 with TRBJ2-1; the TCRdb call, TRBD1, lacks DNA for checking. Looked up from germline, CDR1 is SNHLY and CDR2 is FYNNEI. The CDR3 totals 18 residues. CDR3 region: CASSEIWQYGGQDNEQFF.

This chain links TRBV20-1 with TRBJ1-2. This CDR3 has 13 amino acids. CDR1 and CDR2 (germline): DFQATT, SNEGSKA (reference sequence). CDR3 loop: CSARVRGNYGYTF.

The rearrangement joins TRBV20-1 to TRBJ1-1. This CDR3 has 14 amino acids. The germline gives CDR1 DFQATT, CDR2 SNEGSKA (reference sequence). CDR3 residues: CSARHLGMNTEAFF.

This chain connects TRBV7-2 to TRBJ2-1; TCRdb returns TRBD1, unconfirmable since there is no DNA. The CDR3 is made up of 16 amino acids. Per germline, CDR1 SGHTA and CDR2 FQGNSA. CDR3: CASSLEAGNPYNEQFF. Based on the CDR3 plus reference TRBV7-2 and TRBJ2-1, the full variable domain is GAGVSQSPSNKVTEKGKDVELRCDPISGHTALYWYRQSLGQGLEFLIYFQGNSAPDKSGLPSDRFSAERTGGSVSTLTIQRTQQEDSAVYLCASSLEAGNPYNEQFFGPGTRLTVL.

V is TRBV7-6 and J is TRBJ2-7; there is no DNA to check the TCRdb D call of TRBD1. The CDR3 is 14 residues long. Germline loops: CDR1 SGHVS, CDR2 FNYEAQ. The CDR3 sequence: CASSLRDSAYEQYF.

The CDR3 region is CASSLIPAQETQYF. The V gene is TRBV5-1, the J gene TRBJ2-5; checking the TCRdb D call of TRBD1 is not possible without DNA. The germline CDR1 and CDR2 sequences are SGHRS and YFSETQ. This CDR3 region has 14 residues.

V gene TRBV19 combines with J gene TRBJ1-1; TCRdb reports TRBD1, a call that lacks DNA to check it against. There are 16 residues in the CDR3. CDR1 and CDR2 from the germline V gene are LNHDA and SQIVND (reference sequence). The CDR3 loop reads CASSATWAGLNTEAFF.

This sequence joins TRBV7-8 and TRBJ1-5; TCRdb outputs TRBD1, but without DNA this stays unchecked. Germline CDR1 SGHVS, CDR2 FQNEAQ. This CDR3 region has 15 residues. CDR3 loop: CASSPRDISNQPQHF.

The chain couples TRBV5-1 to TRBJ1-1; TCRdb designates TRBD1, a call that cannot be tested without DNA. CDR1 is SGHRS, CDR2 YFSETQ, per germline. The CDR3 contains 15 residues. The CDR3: CASSLRGDRGGEAFF.

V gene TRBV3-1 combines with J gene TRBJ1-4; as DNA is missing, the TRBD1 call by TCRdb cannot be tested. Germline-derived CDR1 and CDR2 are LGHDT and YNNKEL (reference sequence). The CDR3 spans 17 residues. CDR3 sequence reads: CASSYPSGTGANEKLFF.

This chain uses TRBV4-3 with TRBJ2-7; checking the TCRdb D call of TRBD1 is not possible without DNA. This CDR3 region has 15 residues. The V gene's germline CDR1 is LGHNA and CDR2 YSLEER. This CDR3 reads CASSQDGGQTYEQYF.

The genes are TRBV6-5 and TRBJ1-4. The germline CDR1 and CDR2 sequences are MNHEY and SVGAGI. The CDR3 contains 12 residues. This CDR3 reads CASSHPEEKLFF.

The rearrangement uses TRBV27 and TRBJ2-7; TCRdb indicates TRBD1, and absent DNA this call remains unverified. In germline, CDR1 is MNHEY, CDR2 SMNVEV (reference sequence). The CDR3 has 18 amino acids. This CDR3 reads CASGPGLGGTGGSYEQYF.

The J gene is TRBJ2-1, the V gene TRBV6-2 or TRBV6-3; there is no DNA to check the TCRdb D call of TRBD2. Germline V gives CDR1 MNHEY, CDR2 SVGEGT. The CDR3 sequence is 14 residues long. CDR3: CATGGGSSYNEQFF.

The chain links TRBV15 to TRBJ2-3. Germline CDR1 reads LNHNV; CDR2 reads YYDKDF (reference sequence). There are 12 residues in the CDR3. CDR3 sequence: CATSRAMDTQYF. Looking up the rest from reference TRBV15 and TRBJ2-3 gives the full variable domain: DAMVIQNPRYQVTQFGKPVTLSCSQTLNHNVMYWYQQKSSQAPKLLFHYYDKDFNNEADTPDNFQSRRPNTSFCFLDIRSPGLGDTAMYLCATSRAMDTQYFGPGTRLTVL.

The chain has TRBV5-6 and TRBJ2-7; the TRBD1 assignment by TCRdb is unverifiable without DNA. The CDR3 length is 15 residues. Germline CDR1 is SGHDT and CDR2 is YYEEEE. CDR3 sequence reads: CASSLVRGVTYEQYF.

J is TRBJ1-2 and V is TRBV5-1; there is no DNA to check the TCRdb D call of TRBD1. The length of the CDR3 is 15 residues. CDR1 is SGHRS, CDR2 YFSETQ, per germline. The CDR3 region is CASSPGTGPVYGYTF.

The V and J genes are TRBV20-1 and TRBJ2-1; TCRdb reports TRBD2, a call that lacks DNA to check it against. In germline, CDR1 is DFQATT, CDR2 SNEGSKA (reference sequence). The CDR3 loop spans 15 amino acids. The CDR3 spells CSAGALLAGSNEQFF.

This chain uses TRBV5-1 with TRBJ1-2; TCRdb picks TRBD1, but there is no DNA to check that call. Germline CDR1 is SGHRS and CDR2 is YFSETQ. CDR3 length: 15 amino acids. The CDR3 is CASSSRDRGLGGYTF.